A selection of T cell receptor beta chains follows, all from one sample in a study of PD-L1 blockade in urothelial cancer. TCRdb's table, derived via immunoSEQ multiplex PCR, lists solely in-frame clones and lacks some. The sample consists of about 95,000 clones, around 87% of them appearing once. The starting material was PBMCs, obtained around atezolizumab (anti-PD-L1) treatment. All receptors derive from a man aged 55-75 years with urothelial cancer. CDR3s include the opening cysteine and the closing phenylalanine or tryptophan. D genes are given only for firm matches. For some rows the clone size is stated as once, few or many, or as a class when expanded; others skip it.

-,TRBD1,TRBJ2-5,TRBV5-1,TGCGCCAGCAGCTGGGAGGGACAGGGCCAAGAGACCCAGTACTTC,CASSWEGQGQETQYF
-,TRBD1,TRBJ1-1,TRBV5-4,TGTGCCAGCAGCCCGCGACAGGGATGGAACACTGAAGCTTTCTTT,CASSPRQGWNTEAFF
-,-,TRBJ2-6,TRBV7-2,TGTGCCAGCAGCTCCAGGGTCGCTGGGGCCAACGTCCTGACTTTC,CASSSRVAGANVLTF
-,-,TRBJ2-3,TRBV29-1,TGCAGCGTTGTCAGGGATTACACAGATACGCAGTATTTT,CSVVRDYTDTQYF
once,-,TRBJ2-7,TRBV2,TGTGCCAGCACAGTAGGAGGGGTCTACTACGAGCAGTACTTC,CASTVGGVYYEQYF
-,-,TRBJ2-7,TRBV29-1,TGCAGCGTTGTCGTTATATGGCAGGGAATCTACGAGCAGTACTTC,CSVVVIWQGIYEQYF
once,TRBD1,TRBJ2-6,TRBV9,TGTGCCAGCAGCGCGGCTCTGGGACAGGGGGCGGGTGGGGCCAACGTCCTGACTTTC,CASSAALGQGAGGANVLTF
-,-,TRBJ1-5,TRBV18,TGTGCCAGCTCACCACGTCCGACTGGGCAGGGCGGGAAGCCCCAGCATTTT,CASSPRPTGQGGKPQHF
once,TRBD2,TRBJ2-2,TRBV9,TGTGCCAGCAGCGTAGGAGCAGGGAGGGACACCGGGGAGCTGTTTTTT,CASSVGAGRDTGELFF
-,TRBD2,TRBJ2-7,TRBV11-1,TGTGCCAGCAGCCCCCGAGCAGCGGGAGGGTACGAGCAGTACTTC,CASSPRAAGGYEQYF
-,-,TRBJ2-5,TRBV5-4,TGTGCCAGCAGCCCCGGGGGCGCGGGAGCCCAAGAGACCCAGTACTTC,CASSPGGAGAQETQYF
-,-,TRBJ2-2,TRBV18,TGTGCCAGCTCACCCCAGGGGACGAACACCGGGGAGCTGTTTTTT,CASSPQGTNTGELFF
-,-,TRBJ1-1,TRBV9,TGTGCCAGCAGCGTAGGTCGGGGGGAACGGACTGAAGCTTTCTTT,CASSVGRGERTEAFF
-,TRBD2,TRBJ2-2,TRBV11-2,TGTGCCAGCAGAAATAGACTAGCGGGAGGGCCGAACACCGGGGAGCTGTTTTTT,CASRNRLAGGPNTGELFF
-,-,TRBJ2-7,TRBV15,TGTGCCACCAGCAGAGACAGGGGCGAACGCGGCGAGCAGTACTTC,CATSRDRGERGEQYF
-,-,TRBJ2-7,TRBV7-2,TGTGCCAGCAGCCCTTGGATGGGACAATACACCTACGAGCAGTACTTC,CASSPWMGQYTYEQYF
-,-,TRBJ2-1,TRBV6-1,TGTGCCAGCAGTGATATCAATGAGCAGTTCTTC,CASSDINEQFF
-,TRBD1,TRBJ1-1,TRBV6-5,TGTGCCAGCACCCAGACAGGGGCCTACACTGAAGCTTTCTTT,CASTQTGAYTEAFF
-,TRBD2,TRBJ2-2,TRBV7-3,TGTGCCAGCAGGCGGGAGACCGGGGAGCTGTTTTTT,CASRRETGELFF
-,-,TRBJ2-3,TRBV5-1,TGCGCCAGCAGCTTGGGTCTCCGGACAGAGACAGATACGCAGTATTTT,CASSLGLRTETDTQYF
-,TRBD2,TRBJ2-3,TRBV4-3,TGCGCCAGCAGCCAGGGGCAACCGGGACTAGCATTCGATACGCAGTATTTT,CASSQGQPGLAFDTQYF
-,-,TRBJ1-4,TRBV2,TGTGCCAGCAGTGCTTCGGAGAATGAAAAACTGTTTTTT,CASSASENEKLFF
-,-,TRBJ1-1,TRBV28,TGTGCCAGCAGTTTCTCTAGCCAAGCTTTCTTT,CASSFSSQAFF
once,TRBD1,TRBJ2-1,TRBV5-1,TGCGCCAGCAGCTTGGCCGGAACAGGGGATTACAATGAGCAGTTCTTC,CASSLAGTGDYNEQFF
-,-,TRBJ2-3,TRBV7-9,TGTGCCAGCAGCTTTAGTACAGATACGCAGTATTTT,CASSFSTDTQYF
-,TRBD1,TRBJ2-1,TRBV28,TGTGCCAGCAGTCTCGTCCCGGGACAGGGCCTAAGCTCCTACAATGAGCAGTTCTTC,CASSLVPGQGLSSYNEQFF
-,-,TRBJ1-1,TRBV19,TGTGCCAGTAGGGATCGGGGGACCGTGAACACTGAAGCTTTCTTT,CASRDRGTVNTEAFF
-,-,TRBJ2-3,TRBV5-4,TGTGCCAGCAGCTCGCCCACGTTCAGGACTACCCGCACAGATACGCAGTATTTT,CASSSPTFRTTRTDTQYF
-,-,TRBJ1-3,TRBV11-1,TGTGCCAGCAGCTTATCTTGGACAATCTCTGGAAACACCATATATTTT,CASSLSWTISGNTIYF
-,-,TRBJ2-5,TRBV5-5,TGTGCCAGCAGCCCCCGGGAAAATGGCGAGACCCAGTACTTC,CASSPRENGETQYF
-,TRBD2,TRBJ2-3,TRBV4-3,TGCGCCAGCAGCCGGAACGGGGGGTACACAGATACGCAGTATTTT,CASSRNGGYTDTQYF
-,-,TRBJ1-6,TRBV25-1,TGTGCCAGCCCCGAGACCCTCCACTTT,CASPETLHF
-,TRBD2,TRBJ2-2,TRBV5-1,TGCGCCAGCAGCTCGGGACTAGCGGGATCGACCGGGGAGCTGTTTTTT,CASSSGLAGSTGELFF
-,-,TRBJ2-7,TRBV7-2,TGTGCCAGCAGCTTAGATGGGAAGGGGGAGTACTTC,CASSLDGKGEYF
-,-,TRBJ2-3,TRBV9,TGTGCCAGCAGCGTAGTCGGCGGGGCAGGTGGTACGCAGTATTTT,CASSVVGGAGGTQYF
-,TRBD1,TRBJ1-2,TRBV6-5,TGTGCCAGCAGTGTGGACAGGGGGCTCTACTATGGCTACACCTTC,CASSVDRGLYYGYTF
once,TRBD2,TRBJ2-1,TRBV7-2,TGTGCCAGCAGCTACCTAGCGGGGGGGCCATTTGAGCAGTTCTTC,CASSYLAGGPFEQFF
-,TRBD2,TRBJ2-3,TRBV29-1,TGCAGCGTTCGCGGGGGAACTAGCACAGATACGCAGTATTTT,CSVRGGTSTDTQYF
once,TRBD1,TRBJ2-1,TRBV5-5,TGTGCCAGCAGCGGTAGACAGGGGGAGACCTACAATGAGCAGTTCTTC,CASSGRQGETYNEQFF
-,-,TRBJ1-3,TRBV28,TGTGCCAGCCATAGCTCTGGAAACACCATATATTTT,CASHSSGNTIYF
-,TRBD1,TRBJ2-3,TRBV5-1,TGCGCCAGCAGCGCGGGACAGGGGCTCACAGATACGCAGTATTTT,CASSAGQGLTDTQYF
-,TRBD1,TRBJ1-1,TRBV6-6,TGTGCCAGCAGCACAATCGGACAGGGAGGCGCTGAAGCTTTCTTT,CASSTIGQGGAEAFF
-,TRBD1,TRBJ1-5,TRBV27,TGTGCCAGTACCCCAGGGGGCTCGGGCAATCAGCCCCAGCATTTT,CASTPGGSGNQPQHF
-,-,TRBJ2-7,TRBV2,TGTGCCAGCAGGATGGACTTGCCCTACGAGCAGTACTTC,CASRMDLPYEQYF
-,-,TRBJ2-1,TRBV4-3,TGCGCCAGCAGCCAAGATATACAGGATGAGCAGTTCTTC,CASSQDIQDEQFF
-,-,TRBJ2-1,TRBV5-6,TGTGCCAGCAGCTGGGGTTCGGGGGCCTACAATGAGCAGTTCTTC,CASSWGSGAYNEQFF
-,TRBD1,TRBJ2-3,TRBV5-1,TGCGCCAGCACCGGGACAGGGGGCACAGATACGCAGTATTTT,CASTGTGGTDTQYF
-,TRBD1,TRBJ1-6,TRBV4-2,TGTGCCAGCAGCCACTTACAAGGACAGGATAGCTCCTATAATTCACCCCTCCACTTT,CASSHLQGQDSSYNSPLHF
-,-,TRBJ2-7,TRBV7-2,TGTGCCAGCAGCTCGGGGATGGTGTACGAGCAGTACTTC,CASSSGMVYEQYF
few,-,TRBJ2-5,TRBV9,TGTGCCAGCAGCGCCCTCGGCGGACAACAAGAGACCCAGTACTTC,CASSALGGQQETQYF
-,-,TRBJ2-2,TRBV19,TGTGCCAGTAGCCTAGAGGGGGGGAGCACCGGGGAGCTGTTTTTT,CASSLEGGSTGELFF
-,TRBD1,TRBJ2-7,TRBV5-1,TGCGCCAGCAGCCTGACAGGGGACGAGCAGTACTTC,CASSLTGDEQYF
-,-,TRBJ2-7,TRBV13,TGTGCCAGCAGCTTTCGGCAGGACTACGAGCAGTACTTC,CASSFRQDYEQYF
-,TRBD2,TRBJ2-2,TRBV27,TGTGCCAGCAGTTTATCGCCGCCGGGGGGAGCAACCGGGGAGCTGTTTTTT,CASSLSPPGGATGELFF
-,TRBD2,TRBJ2-3,TRBV4-2,TGTGCCAGCAGCCAAGATAGGACTAGCGGCACAGATACGCAGTATTTT,CASSQDRTSGTDTQYF